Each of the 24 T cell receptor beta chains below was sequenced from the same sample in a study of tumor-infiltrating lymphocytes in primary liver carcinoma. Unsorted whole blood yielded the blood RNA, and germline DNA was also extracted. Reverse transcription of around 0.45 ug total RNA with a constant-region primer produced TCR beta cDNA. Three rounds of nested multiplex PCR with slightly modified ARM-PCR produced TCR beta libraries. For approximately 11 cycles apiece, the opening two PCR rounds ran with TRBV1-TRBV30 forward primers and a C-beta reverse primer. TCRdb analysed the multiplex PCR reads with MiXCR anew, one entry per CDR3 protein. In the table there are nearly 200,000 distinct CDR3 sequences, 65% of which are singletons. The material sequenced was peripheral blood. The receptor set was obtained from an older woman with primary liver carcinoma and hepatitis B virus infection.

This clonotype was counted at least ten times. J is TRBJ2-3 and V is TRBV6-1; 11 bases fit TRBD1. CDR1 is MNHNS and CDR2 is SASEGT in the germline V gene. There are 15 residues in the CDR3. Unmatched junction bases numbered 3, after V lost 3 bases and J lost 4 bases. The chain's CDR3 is CASSDRDRGSDTQYF. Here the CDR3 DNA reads TGTGCCAGCAGTGATCGGGACAGGGGGTCAGATACGCAGTATTTT.

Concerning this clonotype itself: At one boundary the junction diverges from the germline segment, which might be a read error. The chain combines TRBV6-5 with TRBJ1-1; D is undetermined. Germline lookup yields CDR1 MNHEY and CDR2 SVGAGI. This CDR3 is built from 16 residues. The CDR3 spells CASTIRPGHPNTKAFF. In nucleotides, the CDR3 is TGTGCCAGCACTATAAGACCGGGTCATCCGAACACTAAAGCTTTCTTT.

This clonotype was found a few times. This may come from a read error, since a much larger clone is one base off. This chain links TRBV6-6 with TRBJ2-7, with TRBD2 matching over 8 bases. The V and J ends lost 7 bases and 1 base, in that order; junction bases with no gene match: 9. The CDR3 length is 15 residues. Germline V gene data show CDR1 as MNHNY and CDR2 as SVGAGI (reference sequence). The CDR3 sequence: CASNPERERSYEQYF. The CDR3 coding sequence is TGTGCCAGCAATCCAGAGCGGGAGAGATCCTACGAGCAGTACTTC.

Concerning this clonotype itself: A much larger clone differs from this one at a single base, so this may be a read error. The CDR3 DNA reads as TGTGCCAGCAGTGAAAGGACAGGCCCAGAGACCCAGCACTTC. As protein: CASSERTGPETQHF. The chain combines TRBV6-5 with TRBJ2-5; 7 nucleotides line up with TRBD1. Per germline, CDR1 MNHEY and CDR2 SVGAGI. The CDR3 length is 14 residues.

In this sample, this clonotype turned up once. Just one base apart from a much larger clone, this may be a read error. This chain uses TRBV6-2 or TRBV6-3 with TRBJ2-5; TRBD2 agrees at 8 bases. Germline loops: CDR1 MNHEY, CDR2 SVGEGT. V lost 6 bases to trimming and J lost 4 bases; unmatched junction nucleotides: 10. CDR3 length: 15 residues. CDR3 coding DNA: TGTGCCAGCAGACCCGGGACTAGAACCTTAGAGACCCAGTACTTC. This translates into CASRPGTRTLETQYF.

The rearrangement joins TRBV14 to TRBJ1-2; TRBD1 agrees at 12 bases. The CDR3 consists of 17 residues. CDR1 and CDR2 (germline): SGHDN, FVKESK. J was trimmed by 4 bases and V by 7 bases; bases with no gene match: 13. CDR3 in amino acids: CASNQIYPGQGAYGYTF. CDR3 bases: TGTGCCAGCAACCAGATTTATCCGGGACAGGGGGCCTATGGCTACACCTTC.

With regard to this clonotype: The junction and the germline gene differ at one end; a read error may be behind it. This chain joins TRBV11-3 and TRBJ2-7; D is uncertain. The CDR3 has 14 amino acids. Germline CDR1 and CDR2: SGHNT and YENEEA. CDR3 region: CASGFTVGRYEQYF. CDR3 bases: TGTGCCAGCGGCTTTACGGTGGGCCGCTACGAGCAGTACTTC.

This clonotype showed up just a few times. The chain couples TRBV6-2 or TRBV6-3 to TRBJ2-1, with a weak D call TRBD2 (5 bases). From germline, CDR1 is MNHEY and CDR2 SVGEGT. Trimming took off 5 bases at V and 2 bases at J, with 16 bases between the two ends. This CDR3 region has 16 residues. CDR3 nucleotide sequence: TGTGCCAGCAGTCGCACGGACTTGCGGGCCTACAATGAGCAGTTCTTC. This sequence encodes CASSRTDLRAYNEQFF.

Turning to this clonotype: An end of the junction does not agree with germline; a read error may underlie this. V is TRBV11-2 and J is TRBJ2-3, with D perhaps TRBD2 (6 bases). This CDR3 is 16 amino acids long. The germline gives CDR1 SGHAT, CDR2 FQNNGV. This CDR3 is CSSSQGLTSATDTQYF. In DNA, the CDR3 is TGTTCCAGCAGCCAAGGACTGACTAGTGCAACAGATACGCAGTATTTT.

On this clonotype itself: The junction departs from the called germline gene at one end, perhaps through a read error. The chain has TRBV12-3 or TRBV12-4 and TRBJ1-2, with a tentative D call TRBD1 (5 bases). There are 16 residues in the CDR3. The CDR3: CANSQGRPPAGYGYTF. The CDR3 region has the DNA TGTGCCAACAGTCAGGGAAGGCCCCCAGCGGGCTATGGCTACACCTTC.

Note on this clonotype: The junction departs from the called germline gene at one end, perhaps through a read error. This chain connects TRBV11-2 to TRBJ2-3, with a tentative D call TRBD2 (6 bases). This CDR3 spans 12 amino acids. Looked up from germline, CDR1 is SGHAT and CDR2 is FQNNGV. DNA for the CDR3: TGTGCCAGCAGCTTAGGGGGGGATATGCAGTATTTT. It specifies CASSLGGDMQYF.

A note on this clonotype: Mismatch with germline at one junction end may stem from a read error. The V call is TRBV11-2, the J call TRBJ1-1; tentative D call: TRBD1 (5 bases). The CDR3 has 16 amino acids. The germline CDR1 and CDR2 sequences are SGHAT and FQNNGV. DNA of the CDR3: TGTGCAAGCAGCCCGAGGCGGGGCCCGATGAACGCTGAAGCTTTCTTT. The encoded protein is CASSPRRGPMNAEAFF.

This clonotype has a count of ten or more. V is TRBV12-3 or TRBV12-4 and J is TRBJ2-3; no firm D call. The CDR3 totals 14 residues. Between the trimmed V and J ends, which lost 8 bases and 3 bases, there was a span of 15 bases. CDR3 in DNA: TGTGCCAGCTCCTCTTTCGAGAGTACAGATACGCAGTATTTT. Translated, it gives CASSSFESTDTQYF.

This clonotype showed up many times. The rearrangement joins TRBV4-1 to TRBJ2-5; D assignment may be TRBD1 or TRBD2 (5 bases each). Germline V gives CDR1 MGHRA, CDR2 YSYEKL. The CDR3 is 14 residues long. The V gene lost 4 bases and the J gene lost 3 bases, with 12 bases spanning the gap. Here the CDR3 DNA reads TGCGCCAGCAGCCGGGTGGGGACCGAAGAGACCCAGTACTTC. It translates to CASSRVGTEETQYF.

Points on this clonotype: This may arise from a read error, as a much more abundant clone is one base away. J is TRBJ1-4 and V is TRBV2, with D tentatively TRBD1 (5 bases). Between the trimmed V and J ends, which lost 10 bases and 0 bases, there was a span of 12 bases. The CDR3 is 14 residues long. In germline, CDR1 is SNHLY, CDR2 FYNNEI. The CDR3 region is CANSETATNEKLFF. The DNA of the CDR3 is TGTGCCAACAGCGAGACAGCAACTAATGAAAAACTGTTTTTT.

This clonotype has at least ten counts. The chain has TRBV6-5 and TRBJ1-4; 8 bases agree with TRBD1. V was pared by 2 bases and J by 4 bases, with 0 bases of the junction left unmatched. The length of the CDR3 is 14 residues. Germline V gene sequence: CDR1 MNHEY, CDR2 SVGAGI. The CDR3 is CASSYDRGNEKLFF. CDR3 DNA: TGTGCCAGCAGTTACGACAGGGGTAATGAAAAACTGTTTTTT.

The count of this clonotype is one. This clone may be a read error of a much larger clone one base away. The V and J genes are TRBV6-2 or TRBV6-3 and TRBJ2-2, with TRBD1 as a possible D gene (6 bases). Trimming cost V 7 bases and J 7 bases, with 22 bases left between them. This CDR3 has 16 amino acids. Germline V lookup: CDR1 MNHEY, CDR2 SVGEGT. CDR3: CASTLPRGLDNGELFF. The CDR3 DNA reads TGTGCCAGCACCCTCCCCAGGGGTTTGGACAACGGGGAGCTGTTTTTT.

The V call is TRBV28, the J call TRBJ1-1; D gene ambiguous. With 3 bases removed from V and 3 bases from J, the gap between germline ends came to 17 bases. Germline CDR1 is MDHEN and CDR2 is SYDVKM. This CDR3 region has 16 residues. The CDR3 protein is CASSLGLSRGDTEAFF. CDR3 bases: TGTGCCAGCAGTTTGGGTCTTTCCCGGGGAGACACTGAAGCTTTCTTT.

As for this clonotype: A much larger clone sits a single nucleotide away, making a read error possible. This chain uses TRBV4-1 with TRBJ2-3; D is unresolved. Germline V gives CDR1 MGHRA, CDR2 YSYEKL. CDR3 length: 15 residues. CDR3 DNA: TGCGCCAGCAACCAAGATCACCGAAGCACAGATACGCAGTATTTT. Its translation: CASNQDHRSTDTQYF.

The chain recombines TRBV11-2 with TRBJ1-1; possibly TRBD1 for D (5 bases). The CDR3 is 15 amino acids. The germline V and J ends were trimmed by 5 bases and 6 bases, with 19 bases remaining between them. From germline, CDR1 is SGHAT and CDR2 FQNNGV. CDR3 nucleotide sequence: TGTGCCAGCAGCCTATCCATGTTGATGGGGGCTGAAGCTTTCTTT. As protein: CASSLSMLMGAEAFF.

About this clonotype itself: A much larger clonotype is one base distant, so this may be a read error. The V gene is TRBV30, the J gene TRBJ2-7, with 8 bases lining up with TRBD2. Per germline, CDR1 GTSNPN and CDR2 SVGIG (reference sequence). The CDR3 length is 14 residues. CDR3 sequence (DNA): TGTGCCAGGAGTGTAAGCGGGAGCACCTACGAGCAGTACTTC. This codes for CARSVSGSTYEQYF.

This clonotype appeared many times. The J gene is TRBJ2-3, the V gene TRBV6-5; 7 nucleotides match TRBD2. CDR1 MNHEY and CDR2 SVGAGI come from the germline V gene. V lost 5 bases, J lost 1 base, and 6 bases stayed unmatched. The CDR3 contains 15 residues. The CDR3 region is CASSPRAGGTDTQYF. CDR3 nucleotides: TGTGCCAGCAGTCCACGGGCGGGAGGCACAGATACGCAGTATTTT.

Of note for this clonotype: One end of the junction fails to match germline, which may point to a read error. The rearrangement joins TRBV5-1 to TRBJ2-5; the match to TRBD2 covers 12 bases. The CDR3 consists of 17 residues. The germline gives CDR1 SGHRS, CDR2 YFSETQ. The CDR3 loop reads CASSPPGTSGSQETRYF. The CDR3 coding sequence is TGCGCCAGCAGCCCGCCCGGGACTAGCGGGTCCCAAGAGACCCGGTACTTC.

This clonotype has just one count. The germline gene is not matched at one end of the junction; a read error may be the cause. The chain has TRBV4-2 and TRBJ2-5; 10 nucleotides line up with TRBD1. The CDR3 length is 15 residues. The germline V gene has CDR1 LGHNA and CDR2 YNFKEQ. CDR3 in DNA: TGTGCCAGCAGCCATGAGACAGGGGGCGAGGAGATCCAGTACTTC. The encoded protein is CASSHETGGEEIQYF.